The T cell receptor (beta chain) under discussion was sequenced for a study of blood T cell repertoires in COVID-19. Profiled with immunoSEQ multiplex PCR; TCRdb holds only in-frame clones, not every one. The table shows 250,000 to 300,000 clones, with around 87% occurring only once. Germline V gene data show CDR1 as SGHTS and CDR2 as YDEGEE. The CDR3 has 16 residues. V was cut by 3 bases and J by 0 bases, with 12 bases left in between. V gene TRBV5-8 combines with J gene TRBJ1-4; tentatively, D is TRBD1 (5 bases). Sequenced: peripheral blood. The clonotype comes from a man aged 18-30 years with active or convalescent COVID-19. In DNA, the CDR3 is TGTGCCAGCAGCTCAGGACAACCCGCAACTAATGAAAAACTGTTTTTT. It yields the protein CASSSGQPATNEKLFF.